This T cell receptor beta chain originates from a study of shared clonotypes between healthy human individuals. Study results and caveats: Shared clonotypes across all four donors exceeded non-shared ones in generation probability. Exclusively blood specimens were collected; tissue repertoires likely differ.

Adults of Caucasian background living in Nashville, Tennessee made up all donors. Investigators spread the genomic DNA of each subset evenly over several immunoSEQ plates. The data were produced by immunoSEQ multiplex PCR, yet TCRdb's version contains in-frame clones alone and is incomplete. This sample has approximately 100,000 clones, with under 70% found just once. A note on this clone: Its antigen is undetermined.

The germline V and J ends were trimmed by 6 bases and 3 bases, with 11 bases remaining between them. This CDR3 spans 14 amino acids. Per the germline V gene, CDR1 is LNHNV and CDR2 is YYDKDF (reference sequence). The chain combines TRBV15 with TRBJ2-2; D might be TRBD1 (6 bases). The sequenced material came from memory CD8+ T cells sorted from blood. Subset here: CD45RO+ cells pooled with CCR7-negative TemRA cells. The clonotype was recovered from a woman in her 30s in good health. DNA for the CDR3: TGTGCCACCAGGCCCTCAGGGGACACCGGGGAGCTGTTTTTT. Translated, it gives CATRPSGDTGELFF.